Each of the 2 T cell receptor beta chains below was sequenced from the same sample in a study of CD8 T cells in ankylosing spondylitis. Using its own MiXCR run on the 5' RACE reads, TCRdb lists one record per CDR3 protein. This table has about 320,000 distinct CDR3 sequences, 11% appearing once. The material sequenced was blood, either unsorted or a sorted T cell fraction (not recorded which). The receptors were sampled from a female donor with ankylosing spondylitis or in good health (not recorded which).

The table lists this clonotype with many counts. V usage is TRBV10-3 and J usage is TRBJ2-7; tentative D call: TRBD2 (5 bases). Germline lookup yields CDR1 ENHRY and CDR2 SYGVKD. The ends were cut back, 10 bases at V and 3 bases at J, with 10 bases in the middle. The CDR3 is made up of 11 amino acids. CDR3 region: CATRDYYEQYF. In DNA form, the CDR3 reads TGTGCCACAAGAGACTACTACGAGCAGTACTTC.

The chain joins TRBV29-1 to TRBJ2-3, with D unresolved. Trimming removed 6 bases at V and 5 bases at J, with 9 bases between. This CDR3 is 11 amino acids long. CDR1 is SQVTM and CDR2 is ANQGSEA in the germline V gene. The chain's CDR3 is CSVGSGDTQYF. In DNA, the CDR3 is TGCAGCGTGGGGTCGGGAGATACGCAGTATTTT.